This T cell receptor beta chain emerged from a study of blood T cells in healthy people across ages. Study-level points and caveats: TCR beta diversity per million T cells fell roughly linearly with age. It was held that diversity estimates obtained from one million T cells represented underestimates. No conclusive comparison of naive versus antigen-experienced cells was possible with unsorted PBMCs.

In the case of this clonotype: Its antigen is not identified.

The CDR3 totals 17 residues. Next came a second PCR, run for about 6 to 12 cycles, which used a sample-barcoded 5' primer along with a J-beta primer mix. TCRdb fed the 5' RACE reads into MiXCR, producing one record per CDR3 protein. Altogether about 640,000 distinct CDR3 sequences are present, about 43% being singletons, with the ten largest covering 30%. The sequence derives from a man older than 75 in good health. Sequenced sample: blood. The chain couples TRBV21-1 to TRBJ2-7; TRBD1, the table's D call, lacks a check against the DNA. TRBV21-1 is listed as a pseudogene. The DNA for the CDR3 is TGTGCCAGCAGCAAAGGAGGGGCGGTAAGAGGCCCCTACGAGCAGTACTTC. Amino acid sequence: CASSKGGAVRGPYEQYF.